A single sample gave rise to the 21 T cell receptor beta chains below, sequenced in a study of blood T cells in healthy people across ages. A second PCR, run for about 7 to 11 cycles, used a sample-barcoded 5' primer plus a J-beta primer mix. TCRdb re-called the 5' RACE reads with MiXCR, one entry per CDR3 protein. The profile shows about 640,000 distinct CDR3 sequences, about 28% of them singletons. Sequencing was performed on blood. These receptors came from a woman at least 80 years old in good health.

This clonotype was seen repeatedly, ten times or more. J is TRBJ2-7 and V is TRBV14, with 13 bases that match TRBD2. The CDR3 sequence is 18 residues long. J lost 0 bases, V lost 4 bases, and 9 bases had no gene match. Germline CDR1 reads SGHDN; CDR2 reads FVKESK. In nucleotides, the CDR3 is TGTGCCAGCAGCCTCCTCCGACTAGCGGGGGGCTACTCCTACGAGCAGTACTTC. Residues: CASSLLRLAGGYSYEQYF.

This clonotype has more than one count but fewer than ten. The chain links TRBV19 to TRBJ2-7; possibly TRBD1 for D (6 bases). CDR3 length: 13 residues. In germline, CDR1 is LNHDA, CDR2 SQIVND (reference sequence). With 5 bases removed from V and 3 bases from J, the gap between germline ends came to 11 bases. The DNA of the CDR3 is TGTGCCAGTAGTCTCCGGGACAACTACGAGCAGTACTTC. Translation: CASSLRDNYEQYF. The whole variable domain, filled in from reference TRBV19 and TRBJ2-7, reads DGGITQSPKYLFRKEGQNVTLSCEQNLNHDAMYWYRQDPGQGLRLIYYSQIVNDFQKGDIAEGYSVSREKKESFPLTVTSAQKNPTAFYLCASSLRDNYEQYFGPGTRLTVT.

The rearrangement joins TRBV7-2 to TRBJ1-4, with 7 bases lining up with TRBD1. This CDR3 contains 15 residues. J was trimmed by 3 bases and V by 5 bases; bases with no gene match: 6. Germline loops: CDR1 SGHTA, CDR2 FQGNSA. This CDR3 is CASSPTGTANEKLFF. The DNA for the CDR3 is TGTGCCAGCAGCCCAACCGGGACAGCTAATGAAAAACTGTTTTTT.

This clonotype has just a few counts. A much larger clone sits a single nucleotide away, making a read error possible. The rearrangement joins TRBV7-9 to TRBJ2-7; TRBD2 might be the D (5 bases). The CDR3 totals 15 residues. CDR1 is SEHNR and CDR2 is FQNEAQ in the germline V gene (reference sequence). Trimming took 3 bases from V and 7 from J, leaving 19 bases between them. CDR3 sequence: CASSLSEEAYNEQYF. The CDR3 DNA is TGTGCCAGCAGCTTGTCCGAGGAGGCCTACAATGAGCAGTACTTC. Full variable domain (remainder filled in from reference TRBV7-9 and TRBJ2-7): DTGVSQNPRHKITKRGQNVTFRCDPISEHNRLYWYRQTLGQGPEFLTYFQNEAQLEKSRLLSDRFSAERPKGSFSTLEIQRTEQGDSAMYLCASSLSEEAYNEQYFGPGTRLTVT.

This clonotype was seen many times. V usage is TRBV4-3 and J usage is TRBJ2-5; the D gene is possibly TRBD1 (6 bases). V lost 0 bases and J 5 bases, leaving 13 bases between the germline ends. Germline assignment: CDR1 LGHNA and CDR2 YSLEER. The CDR3 is made up of 15 amino acids. As DNA, the CDR3 is TGCGCCAGCAGCCAAGATACCAGGGGAGTGGAGACCCAGTACTTC. Protein product: CASSQDTRGVETQYF.

This clonotype was recorded many times. The chain uses TRBV20-1 and TRBJ2-7; 12 bases fit TRBD1. Germline assignment: CDR1 DFQATT and CDR2 SNEGSKA (reference sequence). V was clipped by 6 bases and J by 5 bases; unmatched bases: 23. CDR3 size: 19 residues. CDR3: CSARPTGTGGAKRGNEQYF. CDR3 nucleotides: TGCAGTGCCCGACCTACCGGGACAGGGGGCGCCAAACGGGGGAACGAGCAGTACTTC.

The chain couples TRBV5-1 to TRBJ2-2, with D perhaps matching TRBD2 (5 bases). CDR3 length: 16 residues. The V gene lost 2 bases and the J gene lost 5 bases, with 16 bases spanning the gap. CDR1 is SGHRS, CDR2 YFSETQ, per germline. The DNA for the CDR3 is TGCGCCAGCAGCTTCGGGGTTTCCGGACGAACCGGGGAGCTGTTTTTT. This encodes CASSFGVSGRTGELFF.

This clonotype appeared a few times. This chain connects TRBV6-6 to TRBJ1-3; D is unclear. Trimming removed 2 bases from V and 4 bases from J, with 12 bases in between. Germline-derived CDR1 and CDR2 are MNHNY and SVGAGI (reference sequence). The CDR3 is made up of 15 amino acids. The CDR3 is CASSYDFRRGNTIYF. In nucleotides, the CDR3 is TGTGCCAGCAGTTACGATTTCAGGCGAGGAAACACCATATATTTT.

As for this clonotype: Possible read error: a much larger clone is one base away. The chain employs TRBV20-1 and TRBJ2-3, with a tentative D call TRBD1 (6 bases). Germline CDR1 reads DFQATT; CDR2 reads SNEGSKA (reference sequence). The CDR3 is made up of 15 amino acids. Here the CDR3 reads CSASPMDRSIDTQYF. The CDR3 nucleotides are TGCAGTGCTTCTCCTATGGACAGAAGCATAGATACGCAGTATTTT.

On this clonotype: This sequence may be a read error, since a much larger clone differs from it by one base. V usage is TRBV12-3 or TRBV12-4 and J usage is TRBJ2-3; 14 bases are a match to TRBD2. Trimming cost V 5 bases and J 6 bases; bases outside gene matches: 10. The CDR3 contains 17 residues. The CDR3 coding sequence is TGTGCCAGCAGTGCCGGGACTAGCGGGGGCGAGGAGGATACGCAGTATTTT. Translating it yields CASSAGTSGGEEDTQYF.

This clonotype was detected a few times. The CDR3 sequence is CASAEGARYEKLFF. CDR3 coding DNA: TGTGCCAGCGCAGAGGGGGCGCGGTATGAAAAACTGTTTTTT. The chain combines TRBV11-2 with TRBJ1-4, with 7 positions matching TRBD1. In germline, CDR1 is SGHAT, CDR2 FQNNGV. The ends lost 8 bases at V and 6 bases at J; junction bases unmatched: 9. The CDR3 is made up of 14 amino acids.

This clonotype was seen at least ten times. The rearrangement joins TRBV9 to TRBJ2-7; a weak D match, TRBD2 (6 bases). Germline V lookup: CDR1 SGDLS, CDR2 YYNGEE. V was shortened by 4 bases and J by 2 bases, with 16 bases between the two germline ends. The CDR3 runs to 15 residues. CDR3: CASSPVGGLTYEQYF. The DNA of the CDR3 is TGTGCCAGCAGCCCCGTCGGAGGGCTCACCTACGAGCAGTACTTC. The complete variable domain, with remaining parts taken from reference TRBV9 and TRBJ2-7, reads DSGVTQTPKHLITATGQRVTLRCSPRSGDLSVYWYQQSLDQGLQFLIQYYNGEERAKGNILERFSAQQFPDLHSELNLSSLELGDSALYFCASSPVGGLTYEQYFGPGTRLTVT.

This clonotype turned up a few times. The chain combines TRBV20-1 with TRBJ1-5, with D maybe TRBD1 (5 bases). Germline V gene lookup returns CDR1 DFQATT and CDR2 SNEGSKA (reference sequence). CDR3 length equals 13 residues. V was cut by 3 bases and J by 4 bases, with 10 bases left in between. As DNA, the CDR3 is TGCAGTGCTAGCCTGGGGGGGAATCAGCCCCAGCATTTT. Encoded protein: CSASLGGNQPQHF.

This clonotype was detected a few times. Possible read error: a much larger clone is one base away. V and J are TRBV29-1 and TRBJ2-5, with 7 bases identical to TRBD2. The CDR3 has 12 amino acids. Germline lookup yields CDR1 SQVTM and CDR2 ANQGSEA. The CDR3 sequence: CSGEAGQETQYF. In DNA form, the CDR3 reads TGCAGCGGTGAAGCGGGGCAAGAGACCCAGTACTTC.

This chain uses TRBV7-9 with TRBJ2-7; the D gene is possibly TRBD1 (6 bases). Trimming took 5 bases from V and 0 from J, leaving 17 bases between them. This CDR3 spans 16 amino acids. CDR1 and CDR2 from the germline V gene are SEHNR and FQNEAQ (reference sequence). The CDR3 nucleotides read TGTGCCAGCAGCGCTCCCCGGGACACCGTCTCCTACGAGCAGTACTTC. Residues: CASSAPRDTVSYEQYF.

This clonotype showed up many times. The V and J genes are TRBV7-8 and TRBJ2-5; TRBD1 is a possible D gene (5 bases). Per the germline V gene, CDR1 is SGHVS and CDR2 is FQNEAQ. V gave up 6 bases and J gave up 5 bases, with 10 bases separating them. The CDR3 runs 12 residues. CDR3 bases: TGTGCCAGCAGGCAGGGTTTGGAGACCCAGTACTTC. Protein: CASRQGLETQYF.

A remark on this clonotype: A read error is possible here, since a much larger clone lies one base away. This chain joins TRBV5-5 and TRBJ2-7; possibly TRBD1 for D (5 bases). The CDR3 extends over 13 amino acids. CDR1 is SGHKS, CDR2 YYEKEE, per germline (reference sequence). V was pared by 4 bases and J by 7 bases, with 15 bases between. In DNA form, the CDR3 reads TGTGCCAGCAGCCCTTACAGGTACAATGAGCAGTACTTC. Amino acids: CASSPYRYNEQYF.

This clonotype was observed many times. A read error may produce the germline difference seen at one junction end. V gene TRBV10-3 combines with J gene TRBJ2-1; possibly TRBD2 for D (6 bases). There are 12 residues in the CDR3. Germline V gene lookup returns CDR1 ENHRY and CDR2 SYGVKD. The chain's CDR3 is CAIMEGHNELFF. CDR3 DNA: TGTGCCATCATGGAGGGCCACAATGAGCTGTTCTTC.

There are a few counts of this clonotype. The V call is TRBV16, the J call TRBJ1-2; D is uncertain. The CDR3 totals 12 residues. V dropped 2 bases and J dropped 6 bases, with 7 bases sitting between them. The germline CDR1 and CDR2 sequences are KGHSY and FQNENV. In DNA, the CDR3 is TGTGCCAGCAGCCAACGTCATCATGGCTACACCTTC. Its protein product is CASSQRHHGYTF.

This clonotype was seen at least ten times. This chain connects TRBV6-1 to TRBJ1-5; D unresolved. This CDR3 is built from 16 residues. The V gene's germline CDR1 is MNHNS and CDR2 SASEGT. V lost 0 bases to trimming and J lost 0 bases, with 9 bases between them. CDR3 DNA: TGTGCCAGCAGTGAAGCAGGGTCATATAGCAATCAGCCCCAGCATTTT. Translating gives CASSEAGSYSNQPQHF.

On this clonotype itself: Just one base apart from a much larger clone, this may be a read error. The chain is built from TRBV5-1 and TRBJ2-1, with D possibly matching TRBD1 (6 bases). This CDR3 has 14 residues. Trimming cost V 2 bases and J 13 bases, with 19 bases left between them. Germline assignment: CDR1 SGHRS and CDR2 YFSETQ. CDR3 residues: CASSLQGFQETQFF. DNA for the CDR3: TGCGCCAGCAGCTTACAGGGTTTTCAAGAGACCCAGTTCTTC.